The present T cell receptor (beta chain) was sequenced within a study of blood T cell repertoires in COVID-19. Study-wide background: Sample material is recorded as cDNA or gDNA derived from T cells, B-cell-depleted T cells, or PBMCs.

Per the original data handling: By means of reference gene primer amplification, nucleated cell counts were estimated. Profiled with immunoSEQ multiplex PCR; TCRdb holds only in-frame clones, not every one. V and J calls and clone size are as listed in that table; D and trimming were resolved from the DNA. The table records some 120,000 clones, 85% to 90% of them present only once. The CDR3 contains 15 residues. V was pared by 5 bases and J by 3 bases, with 13 bases between. From germline, CDR1 is LNHDA and CDR2 SQIVND (reference sequence). This clonotype was obtained from a man in his sixties or seventies with active or convalescent COVID-19. V is TRBV19 and J is TRBJ2-2, with D tentatively TRBD2 (6 bases). Sample: peripheral blood. The CDR3 coding sequence is TGTGCCAGTAGTCGGATCCGGAGGGACACCGGGGAGCTGTTTTTT. This sequence encodes CASSRIRRDTGELFF.